The source of this T cell receptor (beta chain) is a study of cytomegalovirus exposure and HLA in healthy donors. All the people who gave samples were healthy bone marrow donors. The CDR3 runs 13 residues. V was pared by 6 bases and J by 5 bases, with 14 bases between. CDR1 is SQVTM and CDR2 is ANQGSEA in the germline V gene. Researchers ran the PCR with 60 Vbeta and 13 Jbeta primers. TCRdb's copy holds only in-frame clones and misses some; the assay was immunoSEQ multiplex PCR. The repertoire holds approximately 150,000 clones, with roughly 80% as singletons. The TCR was taken from a male donor in good health and CMV-seronegative. Sequenced input: PBMCs. The chain recombines TRBV29-1 with TRBJ1-5; no firm D call. The CDR3: CSVSTQADQPQHF. CDR3 DNA: TGCAGCGTCAGCACCCAGGCAGATCAGCCCCAGCATTTT.